The 21 T cell receptor beta chains reported below all come from one sample, sequenced in a study of blood T cell repertoires in COVID-19 (TCRdb year 2020). Libraries were prepared through the immunoSEQ multiplex PCR assay. Drawn from immuneACCESS, this table holds only the in-frame rearrangements with V and J called that TCRdb kept. Clones are partly lost; checked studies trace under half to an unresolved V gene and leave the rest unexplained. The sample table records about 180,000 clones; roughly 84% of these occur just once. Together, the top ten hold approximately 10% of the sample. What was sequenced was peripheral blood. The origin of the receptors is a woman older than 75 with active or convalescent COVID-19.

V and J are TRBV19 and TRBJ1-1, with D maybe TRBD1 (6 bases). CDR3 size: 13 residues. CDR1 and CDR2 from the germline V gene are LNHDA and SQIVND (reference sequence). The V end lost 4 bases, the J end lost 6 bases, and 12 bases lay between the germline ends. CDR3 nucleotides: TGTGCCAGTAGTAACGGACAGTGGGCTGAAGCTTTCTTT. It encodes CASSNGQWAEAFF.

The chain carries TRBV27 and TRBJ2-1; the D is unclear. Looked up from germline, CDR1 is MNHEY and CDR2 is SMNVEV (reference sequence). The CDR3 runs to 13 residues. V lost 3 bases, J lost 3 bases, and 6 bases lay in between. CDR3 region: CASSFSGYNEQFF. The CDR3 DNA sequence: TGTGCCAGCAGTTTTTCCGGCTACAATGAGCAGTTCTTC.

V usage is TRBV4-1 and J usage is TRBJ2-3; TRBD1 is a possible D gene (6 bases). Germline V gene lookup returns CDR1 MGHRA and CDR2 YSYEKL. The CDR3 totals 14 residues. Trimming stripped 4 bases from V and 6 bases from J, with 14 bases between. CDR3 nucleotides: TGCGCCAGCAGCCCCCCGGGACATGGGGATACGCAGTATTTT. This translates into CASSPPGHGDTQYF.

The V call is TRBV14, the J call TRBJ1-1, with D maybe TRBD1 (5 bases). CDR3 length equals 15 residues. V was cut by 4 bases and J by 0 bases, with 12 bases left in between. The germline CDR1 and CDR2 sequences are SGHDN and FVKESK. CDR3 loop: CASSPRAGVNTEAFF. As DNA, the CDR3 is TGTGCCAGCAGCCCCAGGGCGGGGGTGAACACTGAAGCTTTCTTT.

The J gene is TRBJ2-5, the V gene TRBV5-4; TRBD1 matches 9 bases. Germline V lookup: CDR1 SGHNT, CDR2 YYREEE (reference sequence). Germline trimming cut 4 bases from V and 4 bases from J; bases unmatched to any gene: 5. The CDR3 contains 14 residues. The CDR3 reads CASSAGTGTETQYF. The CDR3 region has the DNA TGTGCCAGCAGCGCCGGGACAGGGACAGAGACCCAGTACTTC.

This chain joins TRBV6-2 or TRBV6-3 and TRBJ2-7; D call uncertain. Germline lookup yields CDR1 MNHEY and CDR2 SVGEGT. The CDR3 is made up of 12 amino acids. The V end was cut by 5 bases, the J end by 5 bases, with 10 bases between. Here the CDR3 DNA reads TGTGCCAGCAGTATAGTCGTCCACGAGCAGTACTTC. Translation: CASSIVVHEQYF.

J is TRBJ1-2 and V is TRBV19; D not certain. This CDR3 is 14 amino acids long. Trimming cost V 6 bases and J 0 bases, with 11 bases left between them. CDR1 LNHDA and CDR2 SQIVND come from the germline V gene (reference sequence). In DNA, the CDR3 is TGTGCCAGTAGCCCTGGGAGAGCTAACTATGGCTACACCTTC. Translation: CASSPGRANYGYTF.

V and J are TRBV6-6 and TRBJ2-7; 8 bases are shared with TRBD1. Germline CDR1 MNHNY, CDR2 SVGAGI (reference sequence). This CDR3 is built from 15 residues. V was clipped by 0 bases and J by 5 bases; unmatched bases: 6. The CDR3 DNA reads TGTGCCAGCAGTTACTCGCAGGGGGCAAGAGACGAGCAGTACTTC. Its protein product is CASSYSQGARDEQYF.

V and J are TRBV5-4 and TRBJ2-2; TRBD1 might be the D (5 bases). V was clipped by 4 bases and J by 4 bases, with 8 bases between them. Per germline, CDR1 SGHNT and CDR2 YYREEE (reference sequence). The CDR3 loop spans 13 amino acids. CDR3 sequence: CASSDSRTGELFF. The CDR3 DNA is TGTGCCAGCAGCGACAGCCGCACCGGGGAGCTGTTTTTT.

The chain uses TRBV5-4 and TRBJ1-1, with D possibly being TRBD1 (6 bases). CDR3 length: 14 amino acids. The germline gives CDR1 SGHNT, CDR2 YYREEE (reference sequence). Trimming took off 4 bases at V and 3 bases at J, with 13 bases between the two ends. The CDR3 reads CASSGGGRDTEAFF. As DNA, the CDR3 is TGTGCCAGCAGCGGGGGGGGCAGGGACACTGAAGCTTTCTTT.

This clone has a handful of counts. The chain joins TRBV4-1 to TRBJ1-1; no reliable D call. CDR1 MGHRA and CDR2 YSYEKL come from the germline V gene. V lost 4 bases and J 4 bases, leaving 19 bases between the germline ends. CDR3 length: 16 residues. The CDR3 DNA reads as TGCGCCAGCAGCCCCCAAGAAGGGAGCATGATCACTGAAGCTTTCTTT. This encodes CASSPQEGSMITEAFF.

The DNA of the CDR3 is TGTGCCAGCAGCTTAAGGGTTCAGGACAGGGGATCGGAAGCTTTCTTT. Translated: CASSLRVQDRGSEAFF. The J gene is TRBJ1-1, the V gene TRBV7-3, with 9 nucleotides matching TRBD1. The CDR3 consists of 16 residues. Trimming cost V 1 base and J 8 bases; bases outside gene matches: 11. Germline values: CDR1 SGHTA, CDR2 FQGTGA.

This chain uses TRBV2 with TRBJ2-7, with a weak D call TRBD2 (6 bases). Trimming cost V 7 bases and J 11 bases, with 18 bases left between them. Germline CDR1 SNHLY, CDR2 FYNNEI. This CDR3 region has 12 residues. The CDR3 is CASKTIAGPKYF. The CDR3 DNA is TGTGCCAGCAAGACGATCGCGGGACCGAAGTACTTC.

This rearrangement joins TRBV5-1 to TRBJ2-5; 9 bases line up with TRBD2. V trimming: 2 bases; J trimming: 5 bases; junction bases outside the gene matches: 13. Germline-derived CDR1 and CDR2 are SGHRS and YFSETQ. The CDR3 length is 17 residues. The CDR3 DNA sequence: TGCGCCAGCAGCTTAAGTGTCGCGGGAGGGCCTCAGGAGACCCAGTACTTC. Amino acids: CASSLSVAGGPQETQYF.

V is TRBV6-5 and J is TRBJ1-2; D not certain. The V end lost 4 bases, the J end lost 13 bases, and 19 bases lay between the germline ends. The germline CDR1 and CDR2 sequences are MNHEY and SVGAGI. The CDR3 is made up of 13 amino acids. In DNA form, the CDR3 reads TGTGCCAGCAGTTCCTGGGCCGAGGCGGGTGTCACCTTC. This sequence encodes CASSSWAEAGVTF.

V is TRBV7-2 and J is TRBJ1-6; perhaps TRBD1 as D (5 bases). The CDR3 consists of 16 residues. CDR1 and CDR2 from the germline V gene are SGHTA and FQGNSA. Trimming cost V 5 bases and J 10 bases, with 21 bases left between them. The CDR3 DNA reads as TGTGCCAGCAGCCCCCCGTGGGAGGGGTTGGGGTCACCCCTCCACTTT. Protein: CASSPPWEGLGSPLHF.

This clone came up once. This sequence may be a read error, since a much larger clone differs from it by one base. This chain's CDR3 is CASSLLLNTGELFF. The CDR3 region has the DNA TGTGCCAGCAGCTTACTACTGAACACCGGGGAGCTGTTTTTT. V and J are TRBV11-2 and TRBJ2-2; no clear D. Looked up from germline, CDR1 is SGHAT and CDR2 is FQNNGV. Trimming cost V 2 bases and J 1 base, with 5 bases left between them. This CDR3 is 14 amino acids long.

The rearrangement joins TRBV10-3 to TRBJ1-2; unclear D gene. Trimming pared 5 bases from V and 4 bases from J, leaving 11 bases between. Looked up from germline, CDR1 is ENHRY and CDR2 is SYGVKD. This CDR3 region has 13 residues. CDR3 sequence (DNA): TGTGCCATCAGTTCTGGGGAGATCTATGGCTACACCTTC. Protein sequence: CAISSGEIYGYTF.

For the CDR3, the DNA is TGTGCCAGCAGCTTGGCTATGGCAGGTACTCTAAGGGGTGAAGCTTTCTTT. Protein product: CASSLAMAGTLRGEAFF. The V and J genes are TRBV5-8 and TRBJ1-1; perhaps TRBD1 as D (5 bases). V lost 0 bases and J lost 7, with 22 bases in between. Per the germline V gene, CDR1 is SGHTS and CDR2 is YDEGEE. This CDR3 contains 17 residues.

The CDR3 bases are TGTGCCAGCAGCGCACCCAATAGACAGGGATCGCCTGGCTACACCTTC. Its protein is CASSAPNRQGSPGYTF. The chain carries TRBV9 and TRBJ1-2, with 7 positions matching TRBD1. Germline lookup yields CDR1 SGDLS and CDR2 YYNGEE. J gave up 7 bases and V 3 bases, and 15 bases lay outside the gene matches. This CDR3 spans 16 amino acids.

The rearrangement links TRBV3-1 (or the pseudogene TRBV3-2) to TRBJ2-5; 11 bases line up with TRBD2. The ends lost 6 bases at V and 1 base at J; junction bases unmatched: 4. CDR1 and CDR2 (germline): LGHDT, YNNKEL (reference sequence). This CDR3 is built from 15 residues. CDR3 in amino acids: CASSSSGGGQETQYF. CDR3 nucleotides: TGTGCCAGCAGTAGTAGCGGGGGGGGCCAAGAGACCCAGTACTTC.